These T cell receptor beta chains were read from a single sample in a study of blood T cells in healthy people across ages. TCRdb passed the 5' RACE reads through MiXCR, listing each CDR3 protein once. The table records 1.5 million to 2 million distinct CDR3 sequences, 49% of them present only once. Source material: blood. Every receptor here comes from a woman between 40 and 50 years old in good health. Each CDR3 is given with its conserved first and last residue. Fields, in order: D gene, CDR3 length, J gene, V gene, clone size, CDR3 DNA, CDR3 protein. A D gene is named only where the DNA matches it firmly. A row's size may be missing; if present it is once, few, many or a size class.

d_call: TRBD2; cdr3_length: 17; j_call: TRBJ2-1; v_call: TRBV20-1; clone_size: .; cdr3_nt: TGCAGTGCTTTACGACTAGCGGGACAAGCCTCCTACAATGAGCAGTTCTTC; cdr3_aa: CSALRLAGQASYNEQFF
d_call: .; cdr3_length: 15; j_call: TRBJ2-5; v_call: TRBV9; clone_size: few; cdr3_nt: TGTGCCAGCAGCGTAGAGGCAAGCATCCAAGAGACCCAGTACTTC; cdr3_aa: CASSVEASIQETQYF
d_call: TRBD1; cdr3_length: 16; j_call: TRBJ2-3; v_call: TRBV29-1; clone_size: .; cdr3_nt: TGCAGCGTTGCCGCTTTTGAACAGGGGGCGGGAGATACGCAGTATTTT; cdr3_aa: CSVAAFEQGAGDTQYF
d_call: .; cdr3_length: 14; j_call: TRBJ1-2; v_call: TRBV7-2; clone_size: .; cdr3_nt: TGTGCCAGCAGCTTAGACAGCCCGACCTATGGCTACACCTTC; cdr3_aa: CASSLDSPTYGYTF
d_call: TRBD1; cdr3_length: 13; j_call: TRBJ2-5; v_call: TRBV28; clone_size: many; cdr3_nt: TGTGCCAGCAGGGGACAGGGGCGAGAGACCCAGTACTTC; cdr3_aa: CASRGQGRETQYF
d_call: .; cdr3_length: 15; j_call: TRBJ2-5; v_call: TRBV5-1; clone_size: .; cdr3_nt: TGCGCCAGCAGCCATGGAGTAGGGACTTTCGAGACCCAGTACTTC; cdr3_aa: CASSHGVGTFETQYF
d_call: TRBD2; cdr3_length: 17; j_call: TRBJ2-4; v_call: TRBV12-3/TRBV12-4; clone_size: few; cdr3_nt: TGTGCCAGCAGGGGGACTAGCTCCTACCTAGCCAAAAACATTCAGTACTTC; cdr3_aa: CASRGTSSYLAKNIQYF
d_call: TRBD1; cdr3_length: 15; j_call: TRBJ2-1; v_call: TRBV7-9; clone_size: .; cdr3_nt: TGTGCCAGCAGCCCCGGACAGGGTGACTTCAATGAGCAGTTCTTC; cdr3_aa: CASSPGQGDFNEQFF
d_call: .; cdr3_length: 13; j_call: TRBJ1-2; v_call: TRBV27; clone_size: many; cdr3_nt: TGTGCCAGCAGCCAAGGAACGGTCTATGGCTACACCTTC; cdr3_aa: CASSQGTVYGYTF
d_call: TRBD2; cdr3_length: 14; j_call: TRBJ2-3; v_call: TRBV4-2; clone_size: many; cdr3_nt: TGTGCCAGCAGCCAGGGGGACTACACAGATACGCAGTATTTT; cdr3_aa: CASSQGDYTDTQYF
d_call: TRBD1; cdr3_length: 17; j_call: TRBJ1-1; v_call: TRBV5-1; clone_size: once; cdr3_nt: TGCGCCAGCAGCTTGGCAAGGACACAGGGGACGAACACTGAAGCTTTCTTT; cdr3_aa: CASSLARTQGTNTEAFF
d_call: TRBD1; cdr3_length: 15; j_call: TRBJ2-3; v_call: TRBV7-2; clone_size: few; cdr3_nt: TGTGCCAGCAGCTCTTGGACAGGGTCCACAGATACGCAGTATTTT; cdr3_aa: CASSSWTGSTDTQYF
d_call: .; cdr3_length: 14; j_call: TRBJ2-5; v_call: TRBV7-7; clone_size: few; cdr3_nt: TGTGCTAGCAGCTTACAGGGTTCCAAAGAGACCCAGTACTTC; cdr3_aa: CASSLQGSKETQYF
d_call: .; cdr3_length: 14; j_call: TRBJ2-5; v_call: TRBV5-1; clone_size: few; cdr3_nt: TGCGCCAGCAGCTTCAACGGGGCCCAAGAGACCCAGTACTTC; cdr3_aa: CASSFNGAQETQYF
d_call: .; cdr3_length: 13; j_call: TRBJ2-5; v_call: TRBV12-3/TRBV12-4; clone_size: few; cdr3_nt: TGTGCCAGCAAACAGGGTTTGCGTGAGACCCAGTACTTC; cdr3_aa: CASKQGLRETQYF
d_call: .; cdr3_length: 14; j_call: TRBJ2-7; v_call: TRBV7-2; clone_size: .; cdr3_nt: TGTGCCAGCAGCCGCTGGACGGGGTCCTACGAGCAGTACTTC; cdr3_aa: CASSRWTGSYEQYF
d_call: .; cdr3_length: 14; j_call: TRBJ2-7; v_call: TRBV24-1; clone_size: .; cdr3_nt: TGTGCCACCAGTGACCACGGCGGATGGTCCGAGCAGTACTTC; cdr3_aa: CATSDHGGWSEQYF
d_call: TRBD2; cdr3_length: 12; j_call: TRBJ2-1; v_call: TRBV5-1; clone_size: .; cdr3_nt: TGCGCCAGCACCGTTAGCGGGAATGAGCAGTTCTTC; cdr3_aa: CASTVSGNEQFF
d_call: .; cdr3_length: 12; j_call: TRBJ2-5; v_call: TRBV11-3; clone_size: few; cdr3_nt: TGTGCCAGCAGCTCCTGGGAAAATGAGCAGTACTTC; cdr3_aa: CASSSWENEQYF
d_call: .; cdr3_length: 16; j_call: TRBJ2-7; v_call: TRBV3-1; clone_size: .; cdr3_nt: TGTGCCAGCAGCCGCCCCTTGGGTGGGGTATTATACGAGCAGTACTTC; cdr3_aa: CASSRPLGGVLYEQYF
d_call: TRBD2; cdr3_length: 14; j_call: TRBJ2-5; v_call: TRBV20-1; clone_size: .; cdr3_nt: TGCAGTGCTAGACCGTCAGGGAGGGTAGAGACCCAGTACTTC; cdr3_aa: CSARPSGRVETQYF
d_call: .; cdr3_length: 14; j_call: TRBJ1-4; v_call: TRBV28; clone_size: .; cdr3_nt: TGTGCCAGCAGGCCTCCCGGACTACTTGAAAAACTGTTTTTT; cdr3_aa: CASRPPGLLEKLFF
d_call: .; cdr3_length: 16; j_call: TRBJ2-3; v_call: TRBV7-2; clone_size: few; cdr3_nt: TGTGCCAGCAGCCAAAGAAGGGGGGGGCGCACAGATACGCAGTATTTT; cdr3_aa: CASSQRRGGRTDTQYF
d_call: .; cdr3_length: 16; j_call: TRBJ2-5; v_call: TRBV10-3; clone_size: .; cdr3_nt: TGTGCCATCAGTGGCCCTGACAGCGCTTCCCAAGAGACCCAGTACTTC; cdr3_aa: CAISGPDSASQETQYF
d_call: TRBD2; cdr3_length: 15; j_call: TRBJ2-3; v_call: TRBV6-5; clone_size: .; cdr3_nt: TGTGCCAGCAGACGTCCGGGACTAGCGGCAGATACGCAGTATTTT; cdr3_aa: CASRRPGLAADTQYF
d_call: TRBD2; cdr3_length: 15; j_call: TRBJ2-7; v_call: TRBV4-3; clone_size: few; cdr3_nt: TGCGCCAGCAGCCAAGATCGGACTAGCTTCTACGAGCAGTACTTC; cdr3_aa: CASSQDRTSFYEQYF
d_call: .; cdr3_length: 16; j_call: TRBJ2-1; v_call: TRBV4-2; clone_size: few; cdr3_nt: TGTGCCAGCAGCCAAGTTGTCGGGGGGCCTAACAATGAGCAGTTCTTC; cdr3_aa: CASSQVVGGPNNEQFF
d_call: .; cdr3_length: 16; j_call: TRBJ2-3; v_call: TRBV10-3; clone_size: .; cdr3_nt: TGTGCCATCAGCGTTACCGGGACCCACGAAGGGGATACGCAGTATTTT; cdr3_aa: CAISVTGTHEGDTQYF
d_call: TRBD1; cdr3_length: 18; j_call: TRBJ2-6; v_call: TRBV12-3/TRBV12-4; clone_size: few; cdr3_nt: TGTGCCAGCAGTTCCCAGGGGGCGCTGATATCTGGGGCCAACGTCCTGACTTTC; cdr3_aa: CASSSQGALISGANVLTF
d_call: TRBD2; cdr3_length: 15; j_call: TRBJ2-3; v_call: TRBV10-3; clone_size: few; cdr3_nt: TGTGCCACATCGGGACTAGCGGGGGCTGTAGATACGCAGTATTTT; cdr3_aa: CATSGLAGAVDTQYF
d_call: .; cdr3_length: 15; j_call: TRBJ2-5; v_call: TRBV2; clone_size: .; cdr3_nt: TGTGCCAGCGGATGGGGCGGACTTAGTGAGGAGACCCAGTACTTC; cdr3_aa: CASGWGGLSEETQYF
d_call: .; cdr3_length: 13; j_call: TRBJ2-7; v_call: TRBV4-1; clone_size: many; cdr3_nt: TGCGCCAGCAGCCAAGACAGGGTCTACGAGCAGTACTTC; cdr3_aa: CASSQDRVYEQYF
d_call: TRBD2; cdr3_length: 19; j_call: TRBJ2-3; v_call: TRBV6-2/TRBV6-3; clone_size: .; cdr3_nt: TGTGCCAGCAGTTACTCCCTTACGTCGGCGGGGGGCCTCACAGATACGCAGTATTTT; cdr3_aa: CASSYSLTSAGGLTDTQYF
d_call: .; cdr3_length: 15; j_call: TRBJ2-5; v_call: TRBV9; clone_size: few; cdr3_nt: TGTGCCAGCAGCGTAGAGGGACACCGGCAAGAGACCCAGTACTTC; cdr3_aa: CASSVEGHRQETQYF
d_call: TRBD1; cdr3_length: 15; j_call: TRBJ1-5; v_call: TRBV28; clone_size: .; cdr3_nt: TGTGCCAGCAGCCCAGGGGGGGTAGGCAATCAGCCCCAGCATTTT; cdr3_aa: CASSPGGVGNQPQHF
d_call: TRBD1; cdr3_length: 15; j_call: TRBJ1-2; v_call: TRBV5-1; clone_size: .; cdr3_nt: TGCGCCAGCAGAAGGACTCTGGGACAGGGGGCTGGCTACACCTTC; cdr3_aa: CASRRTLGQGAGYTF
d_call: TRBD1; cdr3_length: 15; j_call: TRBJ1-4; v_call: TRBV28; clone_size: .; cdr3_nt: TGTGCCAGCAGTCTCCAGACAGGGGCAAATGAAAAACTGTTTTTT; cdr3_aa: CASSLQTGANEKLFF
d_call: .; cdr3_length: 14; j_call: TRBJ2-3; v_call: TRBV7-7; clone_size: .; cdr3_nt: TGTGCTAGCAGCTTAGCTCCGGACGTAGATACGCAGTATTTT; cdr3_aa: CASSLAPDVDTQYF
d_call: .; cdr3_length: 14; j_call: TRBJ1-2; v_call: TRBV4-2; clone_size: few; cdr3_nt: TGTGCCAGCAGCCAAGATGGCAGAGGCTATGGCTACACCTTC; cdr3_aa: CASSQDGRGYGYTF
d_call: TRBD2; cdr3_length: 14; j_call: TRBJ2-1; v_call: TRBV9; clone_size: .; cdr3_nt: TGTGCCAGCAGCGTAGCAGCGGGGGACGATGAGCAGTTCTTC; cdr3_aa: CASSVAAGDDEQFF
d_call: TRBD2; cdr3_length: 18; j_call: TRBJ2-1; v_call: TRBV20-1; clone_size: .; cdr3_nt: TGCAGTGCTAGAGACCGATCGGGCGGGGGGGCCTCCTACAATGAGCAGTTCTTC; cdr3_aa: CSARDRSGGGASYNEQFF
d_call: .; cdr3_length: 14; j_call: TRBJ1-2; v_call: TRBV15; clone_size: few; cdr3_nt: TGTGCCACCAGCAGAGATGGCGGCCCATATGGCTACACCTTC; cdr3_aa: CATSRDGGPYGYTF
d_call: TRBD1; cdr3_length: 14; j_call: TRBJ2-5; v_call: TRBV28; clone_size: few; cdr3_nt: TGTGCCAGCAGTTTTGAGACAGGGGGGGGGACCCAGTACTTC; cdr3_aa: CASSFETGGGTQYF
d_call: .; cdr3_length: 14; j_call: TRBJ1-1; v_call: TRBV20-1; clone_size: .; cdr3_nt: TGCAGTGCTGGAACGACAGGTTTGAACACTGAAGCTTTCTTT; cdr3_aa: CSAGTTGLNTEAFF
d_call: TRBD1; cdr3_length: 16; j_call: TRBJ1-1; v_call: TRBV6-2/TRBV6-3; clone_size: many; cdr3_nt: TGTGCCAGCAGGTCCCATCCGGGACAGGGGAACACTGAAGCTTTCTTT; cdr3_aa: CASRSHPGQGNTEAFF
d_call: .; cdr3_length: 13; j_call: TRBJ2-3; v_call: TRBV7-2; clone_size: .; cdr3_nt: TGTGCCAGCAGCTTAGTGCTTTTGGATACGCAGTATTTT; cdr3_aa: CASSLVLLDTQYF
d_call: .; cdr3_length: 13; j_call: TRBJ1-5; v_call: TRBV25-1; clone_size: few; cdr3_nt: TGTGCCAGCAGTGAATCGTGGAATCAGCCCCAGCATTTT; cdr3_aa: CASSESWNQPQHF
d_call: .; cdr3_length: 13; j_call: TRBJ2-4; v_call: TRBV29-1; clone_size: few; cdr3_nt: TGCAGCGTTGAAGTGTCTAGCAAAAACATTCAGTACTTC; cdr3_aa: CSVEVSSKNIQYF
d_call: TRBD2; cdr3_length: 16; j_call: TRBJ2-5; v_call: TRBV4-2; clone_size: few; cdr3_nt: TGTGCCAGCAGCCAAGAGAATACTAGCGGGCAAGAGACCCAGTACTTC; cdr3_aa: CASSQENTSGQETQYF
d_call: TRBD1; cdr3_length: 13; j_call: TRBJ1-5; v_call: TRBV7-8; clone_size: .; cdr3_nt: TGTGCCAGCAGCCGACAGGGATTTCAGCCCCAGCATTTT; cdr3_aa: CASSRQGFQPQHF
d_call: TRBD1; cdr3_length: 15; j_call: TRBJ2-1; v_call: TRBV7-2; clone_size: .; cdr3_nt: TGTGCCAGCAGCTTCCCTCGGGACAGTATCAATGAGCAGTTCTTC; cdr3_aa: CASSFPRDSINEQFF
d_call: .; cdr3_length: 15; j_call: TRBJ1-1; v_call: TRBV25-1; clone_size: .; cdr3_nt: TGTGCCAGCAGTGACGGTGGGCTGCGGGTCACTGAAGCTTTCTTT; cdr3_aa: CASSDGGLRVTEAFF
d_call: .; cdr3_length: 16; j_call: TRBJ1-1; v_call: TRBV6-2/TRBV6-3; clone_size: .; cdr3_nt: TGTGCCAGCAGTTACTCGAGTAACGGGGTGAACACTGAAGCTTTCTTT; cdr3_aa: CASSYSSNGVNTEAFF
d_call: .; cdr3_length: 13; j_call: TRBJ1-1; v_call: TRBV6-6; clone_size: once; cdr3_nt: TGTGCCAGCAGTTACAGGCGGGACACTGAAGCTTTCTTT; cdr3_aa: CASSYRRDTEAFF
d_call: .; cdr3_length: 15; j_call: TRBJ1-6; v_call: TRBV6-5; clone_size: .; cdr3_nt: TGTGCCAGCAGTTACGAGGCACCCGTTGGCTCACCCCTCCACTTT; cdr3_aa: CASSYEAPVGSPLHF
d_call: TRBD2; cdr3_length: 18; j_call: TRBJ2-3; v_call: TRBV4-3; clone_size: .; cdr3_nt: TGCGCCAGCAGCCAAGATCCCACTAGCGGCACCAGCACAGATACGCAGTATTTT; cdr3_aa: CASSQDPTSGTSTDTQYF
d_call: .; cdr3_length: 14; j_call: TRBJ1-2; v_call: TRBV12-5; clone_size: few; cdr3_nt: TGTGCTAGTGGCCCCGGGTTACAGAACTATGGCTACACCTTC; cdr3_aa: CASGPGLQNYGYTF
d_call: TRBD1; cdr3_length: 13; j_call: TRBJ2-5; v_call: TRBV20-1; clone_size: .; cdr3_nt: TGCAGTGCTTGCCGGGACAGAGAAGAGACCCAGTACTTC; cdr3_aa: CSACRDREETQYF
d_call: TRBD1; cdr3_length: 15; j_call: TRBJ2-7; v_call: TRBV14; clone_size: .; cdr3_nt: TGTGCCAGCAGCCGCCTAATGGACAGGGTAGATGAGCAGTACTTC; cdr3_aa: CASSRLMDRVDEQYF
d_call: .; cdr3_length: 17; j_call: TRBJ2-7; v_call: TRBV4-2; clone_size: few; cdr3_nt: TGTGCCAGCAGCTCCGGTTCGTGCAGGCCGAGCTCCTACGAGCAGTACTTC; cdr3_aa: CASSSGSCRPSSYEQYF